The clone carrying this T cell receptor (beta chain) was counted only a few times. Its specificity is unknown. This same CDR3 is encoded by further DNA sequences in the sample. The method was immunoSEQ multiplex PCR; TCRdb's version includes in-frame clones alone and lacks a portion of them. The top ten clones hold roughly 0.12% of a sample with roughly 650,000 clones, 95% to 96% of them seen once. This specimen comes from a study of shared clonotypes between healthy human individuals. Study observations and caveats: A handful of donors shared around 5.2% of their naive CD4 clonotypes.

V was trimmed by 2 bases and J by 6 bases, leaving 8 bases between them. CDR3 size: 13 residues. CDR1 MNHEY and CDR2 SVGAGI come from the germline V gene. Cells designated naive CD8 were CD45RO-negative and were positively selected for CCR7, with terminally differentiated effector memory CD45RA+ cells excluded. Material for sequencing was naive CD8+ T cells sorted from blood. The chain joins TRBV6-5 to TRBJ1-5, with no clear D. The source of this sequence is a woman aged 25 to 39 in good health. As DNA, the CDR3 is TGTGCCAGCAGTTACGGCTCGGGTCAGCCCCAGCATTTT. This codes for CASSYGSGQPQHF.